This entry features one T cell receptor beta chain sequence. This record comes from a study of blood T cell repertoires in COVID-19. TCRdb's table, derived via immunoSEQ multiplex PCR, lists solely in-frame clones and lacks some. The table lists roughly 250,000 clones, 86% of them singletons. The V gene lost 6 bases and the J gene lost 0 bases, with 9 bases spanning the gap. The CDR3 contains 14 residues. In germline, CDR1 is SNHLY, CDR2 FYNNEI. The specimen was peripheral blood. This receptor was obtained from a man in his forties who had recovered from COVID-19. The chain couples TRBV2 to TRBJ1-5; tentative D call: TRBD1 (5 bases). CDR3 in DNA: TGTGCCAGCAGGGCGACAGTTAGCAATCAGCCCCAGCATTTT. Translated, it gives CASRATVSNQPQHF.